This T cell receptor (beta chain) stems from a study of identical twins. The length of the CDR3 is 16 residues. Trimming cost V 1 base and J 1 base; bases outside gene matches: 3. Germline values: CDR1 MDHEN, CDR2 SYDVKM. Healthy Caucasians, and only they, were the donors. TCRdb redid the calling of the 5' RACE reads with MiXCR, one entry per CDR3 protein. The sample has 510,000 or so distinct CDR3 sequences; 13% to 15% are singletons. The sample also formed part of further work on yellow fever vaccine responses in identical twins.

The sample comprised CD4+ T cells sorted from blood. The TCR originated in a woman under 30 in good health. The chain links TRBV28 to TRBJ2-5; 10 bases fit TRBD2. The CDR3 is CASSLYGLAVQETQYF. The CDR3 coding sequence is TGTGCCAGCAGTTTATACGGACTAGCGGTCCAAGAGACCCAGTACTTC.